These T cell receptor beta chains were read from a single sample in a study of blood T cell repertoires in COVID-19. Libraries were prepared by immunoSEQ multiplex PCR; TCRdb keeps only in-frame clonotypes and omits some of them. The data contain approximately 65,000 clones, around 80% of them singletons. The sample taken for sequencing was peripheral blood. Receptors originate from an older man with acute or convalescent COVID-19. CDR3s leave out the opening cysteine and the closing phenylalanine or tryptophan. Some rows have no size entry. The others give once, few or many, or a class for an expanded clone.

v_call | clone_size | cdr3_aa
TRBV19 | NA | ASSNQGSSSYEQY
TRBV29-1 | NA | SVALSGTPRETQY
TRBV4-2 | NA | ASSQTRVRETQY
TRBV3-1/TRBV3-2 | NA | ASSQGQSLGSPLH
TRBV9 | NA | ASSVGVRATWLGANVLT
TRBV29-1 | NA | SVSNRGRVDEQY
TRBV12-3/TRBV12-4 | NA | ASRRRANEKLF
TRBV9 | few | ASSVSGRESGELF
TRBV30 | NA | AWSVYRGYGNTIY
TRBV19 | NA | ASSSGPRWTGELF
TRBV6-5 | NA | ASTGQLNTEAF
TRBV5-5 | NA | ASSSDRGRVETQY
TRBV30 | NA | AWSATEYGYT
TRBV19 | NA | ASSQGTNTGELF
TRBV5-1 | NA | ASSLETGGGRQAF
TRBV28 | once | ASSPQAGTLGGSSYNEQF
TRBV18 | NA | ASSPTGPNQPQH
TRBV25-1 | NA | ASSEVGGVSGYEQY
TRBV29-1 | NA | SVGLQGGNTGELF
TRBV7-6 | NA | ASSSPTSGRQQY